This T cell receptor (beta chain) was sequenced in a study of shared clonotypes between healthy human individuals. Study as a whole: Aged between 18 and 49, the donors were a couple of women and three men. Used for every donor were three CD4 naive, three CD4 memory, two CD8 naive and one CD8 memory plate. General study points: All-four-donor shared clonotypes had higher generation probabilities than non-shared clonotypes did.

Each replicate PCR on the sorted subsets used 150 to 200 ng DNA (approximately 27,000 T cell genomes). Here immunoSEQ multiplex PCR was the method, and the copy in TCRdb shows in-frame clones only, minus some. This sample carries roughly 2.1 million clones, 85% to 95% of them seen once, and the ten largest clones take 1.5% to 2%. The CDR3 consists of 12 residues. Losses at the gene ends were 5 bases for V and 3 bases for J; bases not matched to a gene: 3. Germline V gene data show CDR1 as GTSNPN and CDR2 as SVGIG (reference sequence). Only CD45RO-negative cells positively selected for CCR7 counted as naive CD8 cells, so terminally differentiated effector memory CD45RA+ cells were excluded. Turning to this clone: Its target is not known.

The receptor comes from a man aged 18 to 29 in good health. Some clones in this sample may be carry-over from other donors' samples. The sequencing input was naive CD8+ T cells from PBMCs. The chain employs TRBV30 and TRBJ2-7; TRBD1 agrees at 8 bases. In nucleotides, the CDR3 is TGTGCCTGGCAGACAGGGGACTACGAGCAGTACTTC. Protein product: CAWQTGDYEQYF.